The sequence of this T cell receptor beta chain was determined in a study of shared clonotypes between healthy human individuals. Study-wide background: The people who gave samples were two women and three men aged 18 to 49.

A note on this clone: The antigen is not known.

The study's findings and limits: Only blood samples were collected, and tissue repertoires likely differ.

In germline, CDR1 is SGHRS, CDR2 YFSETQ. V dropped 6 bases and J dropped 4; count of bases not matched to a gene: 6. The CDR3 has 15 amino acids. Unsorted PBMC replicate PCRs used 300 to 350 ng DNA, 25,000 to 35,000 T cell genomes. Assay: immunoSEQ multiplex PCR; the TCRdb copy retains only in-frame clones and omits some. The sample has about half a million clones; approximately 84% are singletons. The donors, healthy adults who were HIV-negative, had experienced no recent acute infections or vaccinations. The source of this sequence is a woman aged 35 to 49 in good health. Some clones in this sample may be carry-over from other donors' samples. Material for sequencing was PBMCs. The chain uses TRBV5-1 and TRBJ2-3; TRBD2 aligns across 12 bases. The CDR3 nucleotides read TGCGCCAGCAACGAGGGACTAGCGGGTCCAGATACGCAGTATTTT. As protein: CASNEGLAGPDTQYF.